This T cell receptor beta chain is from a study of cytomegalovirus exposure and HLA in healthy donors (dated by TCRdb to 2017 to 2019). Regarding the complete study: According to an earlier analysis of several hundred of the donors, about 170 million T cells yielded over 90 million unique TCR beta sequences and approximately 300 Gb of sequence data. About 330 gigabases of sequencing data and 91 million or so unique TCR sequences made up an early release that covered 640 HLA-typed donors. Among the roughly 430 genotyped donors, around 79% belonged to the genetic ancestry cluster associated with self-reported Caucasian donors. The aim of the study was to test whether cataloging public T cell receptors could identify signatures of past pathogen exposure. Using immunosequencing, the study profiled T cell repertoires from 500 to 800 subjects and related those repertoires to cytomegalovirus serostatus. In addition to the first cohort of around 670 subjects, a separate validation cohort of over 90 different subjects was used. To predict cytomegalovirus infection status, the study brought together high-throughput TCR immunosequencing, statistical association of individual TCRs with disease status, and machine learning. To study patterns of TCR occurrence, a later analysis re-analyzed previously published TCR beta repertoires from more than 550 donors and added high-resolution HLA genotyping. Rather than using new phenotypic data, the later analysis identified candidate immune exposures from TCR beta sequences and from how often those sequences occurred across donors. An earlier analysis of 450 to 750 of the donors used high-throughput TCR beta sequencing to judge whether each TCR beta V gene segment behaved as functional or pseudogenic. Donor age, sex, ethnicity and CMV serostatus were compiled alongside the repertoire data. Genome-wide SNP genotypes for about 65% of the 666 donors were used in a later genetic analysis, which treated that subset as a discovery cohort. All discovery cohort repertoires had been generated on a single sequencing platform. Class I and class II HLA loci were covered by the typing at four-digit resolution. Typing coverage differed by locus: A, B, C, DRB1 and DQB1 were typed in about 629-640 donors, DQA1 in about 560, DPA1 in 600 to 610, and DPB1 in just under 480. About five DR-DQ haplotypes were treated as single units for association and clustering because of strong linkage in the cohort. Among about 360 genotyped donors of the cohort, an average of 235,054 unique TCR beta nucleotide sequences were sequenced per donor, about a sixth of them non-productive.

The cohort comprised 710 or so healthy bone marrow donors. Cohort members were all nominally healthy when sampled, although unrecorded immune exposures were likely present. The donor tested CMV seronegative and was one of the 352 seronegative cohort members. Each donor provided a peripheral blood sample, and peripheral blood mononuclear cells were used for TCR beta sequencing. Genomic DNA was extracted from the blood cell samples with the Qiagen DNeasy Blood Extraction Kit. Counted from cysteine to phenylalanine, this CDR3 has 16 amino acids. CDR3 DNA is the only sequence kept; it has 48 bases, read in frame from the first base. Based on the germline V gene, the CDR1 and CDR2 sequences are MGHRA and YSYEKL. V and J are trimmed by 4 bases and 1 base, and the gene matches miss 6 bases of the junction. Library preparation employed the immunoSEQ multiplex PCR assay. For the multiplex PCR, a mixture combining 60 forward primers for TCR Vbeta segments and 13 reverse primers for TCR Jbeta segments was used. The CDR3 region of rearranged TCR beta genes was amplified from genomic DNA with a multiplex PCR assay. Amplified TCR beta libraries were sequenced as 87-base-pair reads on the Illumina HiSeq System. From the authors' description of their analysis: A later analysis counted tens of millions of unique TCR beta chains across the 670 or so repertoires, and some 11 million of these chains were shared by at least two donors. Raw reads were error-corrected and collapsed into unique sequences by a nearest-neighbor algorithm in which closely related sequences were merged to remove PCR and sequencing errors. CDR3 sequences were aligned to IMGT reference sequences to assign V, D and J gene segments. For a sequence to be retained, a match of at least six nucleotides to both a V gene segment and a J gene segment was required. Rearrangements were classified as productive when the CDR3 lacked stop codons and remained in frame with V and J, and all other rearrangements were classified as non-productive. CDR3 was defined according to IMGT convention as the region running from the second conserved V-encoded cysteine to the conserved J-encoded phenylalanine. In an earlier analysis of more than 550 of the donors, sequences lacking an unambiguous match to a single V gene segment were excluded. An earlier analysis of 587 of the donors classified V segments as functional when productive rearrangements were above 56.7% and as segregating when the standard deviation between donors was above 5%. A statistical classification framework was developed to diagnose cytomegalovirus status using the catalog of TCR beta chain sequences. A later analysis assigned V and J genes by comparing TCR nucleotide sequences with IMGT/GENE-DB human TR gene sequences. A later analysis assigned CDR3 sequences and most-parsimonious VDJ recombination scenarios with the TCRdist pipeline. A later analysis defined each TCR beta chain by its CDR3 amino acid sequence plus V-gene family, and excluded reads lacking a unique V-gene family. To address suspected cross-contamination and a sequencing artifact, a later analysis removed roughly 640 highly shared, low-generation-probability nucleotide sequences. For each public chain, a later analysis derived a clonal expansion index from normalized ranks of inferred template counts within each repertoire. A later analysis computed generation probabilities with a VDJ recombination model fitted to out-of-frame rearrangements, and checked the results against IGoR. In a later analysis, hypergeometric tests were used to score TCR-TCR, TCR-HLA and TCR-CMV co-occurrence, with a repertoire-size bias correction applied to TCR pairs. False discovery rates were estimated in a later analysis by permuting HLA or CMV assignments 20 times. In a later analysis, co-occurring TCRs were grouped with DBSCAN, and TCRdist sequence similarity was added when clustering was performed within HLA-allele-positive subsets. Repertoires with fewer than 30,000 or more than 120,000 public chains were left out of co-occurrence clustering, as were four to six repertoires with anomalous nucleotide sharing. Entries here come from immuneACCESS through TCRdb and include only in-frame sequences with V and J called. Some clones fail to appear in such tables; in the studies checked, an unresolved V gene covers under half of the shortfall, and the cause of the remainder is unknown. Clone size and the V and J calls come from that table; the DNA yielded D and trimming. The sample records approximately 120,000 clones, about three quarters of which are singletons. The ten biggest clones cover approximately 0.99% of the sample.

The investigation overall reported the following: In a later analysis, the rate of TCR association differed among HLA loci, with DRB1 alleles having the most associated TCRs and HLA-C alleles having the fewest. A cluster of highly shared sequence variants was judged likely to be a technical artifact of the sequencing pipeline. When HLA alleles, especially DR and DQ, strongly co-occurred, attributing TCR associations to individual alleles was difficult. Across donors, most TCR sequences were observed very rarely, whereas some public TCRs were present in many individuals. The 87-base-pair reads could not distinguish some IMGT-functional V segments, including TRBV6-2 and TRBV6-3, so those segments were excluded. The authors suggested that the approach could potentially be extended to other disease states and immunological phenotypes. Several of the top co-occurrence clusters appeared to be linked to parvovirus B19, influenza, CMV and Epstein-Barr virus, according to a later analysis. A later genetic analysis reported fewer N-insertions in productive TCRs among donors in an Asian-associated ancestry cluster than the roughly 670-donor mean. According to a later analysis, most CMV-associated TCR beta chains appeared to be HLA-restricted, and the HLA associations seemed to be driven largely by CMV exposure. The study gave a list of more than 150 TCR beta chains associated with cytomegalovirus. In an earlier analysis of approximately 600 of the donors, most TCR beta V segments were observed in productive rearrangements about 87% or about 30% of the time, broadly matching IMGT annotations. Only TCR beta chains were sequenced in this cohort, and the absence of alpha or paired-chain data limited detectable features. Cytomegalovirus status was reported to be diagnosed by the classifier with high specificity and sensitivity in both the original and validation cohorts. An association between a missense DCLRE1C variant and V-gene and J-gene trimming of TCR beta chains was found in a later genetic analysis and replicated in an independent cohort. Correlated functional status among segregating V segments might reflect linkage disequilibrium, but an unknown experimental factor could not be ruled out. Because counts were too low, seventeen rarely observed V segments, including chromosome 9 orphons, were excluded from the earlier analysis of 587 of the donors. CMV serostatus was the only immune exposure information available for the cohort. Because some donors lacked HLA typing at each locus, the association tests relied only on the typed subset. In a later analysis, HLA-associated TCR beta chains showed more clonal expansion and lower generation probabilities than non-associated chains that were equally common. Sequencing depth was assumed to be roughly uniform across donors in the presence/absence analyses, though that assumption may not hold. A few of the identified cytomegalovirus-associated TCR beta chains were confirmed in vitro to be specific for cytomegalovirus antigens. A further reported finding was that TCR beta sequences accurately predicted the HLA-A and HLA-B alleles for most subjects in the first cohort. In a later analysis, 15,000 to 20,000 TCR beta sequences were associated with specific HLA alleles at a false discovery rate of 0.05.

Regarding this clone: It lacks a known antigen. No quality values exist for individual bases; no much larger clone is one base distant.

The rearranged chain carries TRBV4-1 and TRBJ2-2; the junction holds 7 bases that match TRBD2. The clonotype comes from a woman in her 30s in good health and CMV-seronegative. Sequencing was carried out using PBMCs. The CDR3 region has the sequence CASSLSGLQNTGELFF. The bases read TGCGCCAGCAGCCTCTCGGGACTACAGAACACCGGGGAGCTGTTTTTT.